This TCR beta chain was identified in a study of siplizumab effects on memory and regulatory T cells. General study results and limits: In siplizumab conditions, mappable alloreactive CD4+ clones averaged around 69% Treg-derived, against 25% to 30% in controls. Naive T cells were seemingly more diverse than memory cells, and major contributions to the alloresponse seemed to be made by them.

The CDR3 consists of 15 residues. V was shortened by 7 bases and J by 2 bases, with 15 bases between the two germline ends. Per the germline V gene, CDR1 is SNHLY and CDR2 is FYNNEI. Details on this clone: What it binds is unknown.

The repertoire was sequenced with immunoSEQ multiplex PCR; TCRdb's copy has only in-frame clones and lacks some. Among tens of thousands of clones listed, about 90% were seen once. This chain uses TRBV2 with TRBJ1-5; possibly TRBD1 for D (5 bases). The specimen sequenced was CD8+ T cells sorted from blood. The sequence derives from a human donor in good health. The CDR3 here is CASTEWGKGNQPQHF. The CDR3 bases are TGTGCCAGCACGGAGTGGGGGAAGGGCAATCAGCCCCAGCATTTT.